What follows is one T cell receptor (beta chain) and its context. Sample time point: patch test 1, 2 weeks after DPC sensitization. The treatment: therapeutic diphenylcyclopropenone sensitization with weekly scalp DPC. Every donor had alopecia and was 18 to 70 years old; all were suitable for DPC. The source of the sample is a study of human T cells and chemical hapten exposure. Study overall: Per-sample TCR yields varied mainly from small pooled library volume differences.

TCRdb independently ran MiXCR on the RACE reads; one entry per CDR3 protein. Of fewer than 500,000 distinct CDR3 sequences in the sample, 4.8% were seen once. This CDR3 has 14 residues. V dropped 1 base and J dropped 4 bases, with 9 bases sitting between them. Germline V gives CDR1 MNHEY, CDR2 SMNVEV (reference sequence). The chain carries TRBV27 and TRBJ2-3; D possibly uses TRBD1 or TRBD2 (6 bases each). The TCR was taken from a woman between 50 and 59 years old with alopecia areata. Some clones in this sample may be carry-over from other donors' samples. Sequencing was performed on whole blood, taken in connection with sensitization to the hapten diphenylcyclopropenone (DPC). This CDR3 reads CASSLLEGADTQYF. The CDR3, as DNA: TGTGCCAGCAGTTTATTGGAGGGGGCAGATACGCAGTATTTT.